The present T cell receptor beta chain was sequenced within a study of cytomegalovirus exposure and HLA in healthy donors. Despite likely unrecorded immune exposures, the donors were nominally healthy at the time of sampling. As to this clone: The target antigen is unknown.

The CDR3 is 14 amino acids. Germline CDR1 KGHSH, CDR2 LQKENI. V gave up 6 bases and J gave up 1 base, with 12 bases separating them. The PCR had 60 Vbeta and 13 Jbeta primers. Some clones are missing from TCRdb's copy, which holds only in-frame ones; the method was immunoSEQ multiplex PCR. The sample contains more than 100,000 clones, 80% of which appear only once. Study-level points and caveats: Among TCR beta chains of equal frequency, HLA-associated ones were more clonally expanded in a later analysis. Most likely, a cluster of highly shared sequence variants arose as a sequencing artifact. Across HLA loci, a later analysis found differing TCR association rates, with DRB1 most and HLA-C fewest.

The sequenced sample was PBMCs. The rearrangement links TRBV18 to TRBJ1-1; possibly TRBD1 for D (6 bases). The sequence was collected from a man aged 35 to 55 in good health and CMV-seronegative. The CDR3 DNA follows: TGTGCCAGCTCCCGACAGGCCGAGAACACTGAAGCTTTCTTT. Translation: CASSRQAENTEAFF. Using reference TRBV18 and TRBJ1-1 for the parts outside the CDR3, the full variable domain is NAGVMQNPRHLVRRRGQEARLRCSPMKGHSHVYWYRQLPEEGLKFMVYLQKENIIDESGMPKERFSAEFPKEGPSILRIQQVVRGDSAAYFCASSRQAENTEAFFGQGTRLTVV.